This T cell receptor (beta chain) was profiled in a study of T-cell reconstitution after alpha-beta-depleted transplantation in children. TCRbeta library construction was performed incorporating unique molecular identifiers. TCRdb itself ran the PCR reads through MiXCR, one entry per CDR3 protein. The sample has approximately 1,000,000 distinct CDR3 sequences, roughly 29% seen once. This clonotype came up a few times. Germline V CDR1 and CDR2: LNHNV, YYDKDF (reference sequence). CDR3 size: 14 residues. V gave up 0 bases and J gave up 8 bases, with 11 bases separating them. This clonotype was obtained from a boy under two years old who had a stem cell transplant for SCID, so the T cells may come from the graft donor. The V gene is TRBV15, the J gene TRBJ2-1, with D unclear. The input for sequencing was PBMCs, mostly from graft donor cells, taken 360 days after TCRalphabeta/CD19-depleted stem cell transplant. The chain's CDR3 is CATSRDQPPHEQFF. CDR3 DNA sequence: TGTGCCACCAGCAGAGATCAGCCGCCTCATGAGCAGTTCTTC.